This is a list of T cell receptor beta chains from one sample in a study of T cells in Graves' hyperthyroidism and ophthalmopathy. TCRdb processed the multiplex PCR reads anew with MiXCR; each CDR3 protein has one entry. The sample carries 400,000 to 600,000 distinct CDR3 sequences, less than 25% recorded once. Sequenced: blood. Every receptor here comes from a man aged 18 to 35 with Graves' hyperthyroidism. CDR3s leave out the opening cysteine and the closing phenylalanine or tryptophan. The D gene is left open where the match is weak.

d_call	v_call	j_call	cdr3_aa
NA	TRBV28	TRBJ1-2	ASSVGGGPGYT
NA	TRBV12-3/TRBV12-4	TRBJ1-5	ASTAQTGSGQPQH
NA	TRBV13	TRBJ2-5	ASRYSRGTMTQY
TRBD1	TRBV28	TRBJ1-5	ASSTGGSLFQPQH
TRBD1	TRBV6-1	TRBJ2-7	ASNRQGAYEQY
NA	TRBV6-4	TRBJ1-2	ASSDRRPSRRGDRYGYT
NA	TRBV20-1	TRBJ1-2	SARTGVYGYT
NA	TRBV3-1	TRBJ2-2	ASSHVLELF
NA	TRBV2	TRBJ1-6	ASSEIRNTLH
TRBD1	TRBV12-3/TRBV12-4	TRBJ1-3	ASSPGQGNTIY
TRBD1	TRBV25-1	TRBJ2-6	ATSGGRTGTGANVLT
TRBD2	TRBV13	TRBJ2-7	ASSTSSGSPYEQY
NA	TRBV24-1	TRBJ1-1	ATSDPRRGNTEAF
TRBD1	TRBV30	TRBJ2-5	AYHHADRGLKETQY
NA	TRBV7-9	TRBJ2-7	ASSRTSVINDQY
TRBD1	TRBV12-3/TRBV12-4	TRBJ1-2	ASSHKTGNGYT